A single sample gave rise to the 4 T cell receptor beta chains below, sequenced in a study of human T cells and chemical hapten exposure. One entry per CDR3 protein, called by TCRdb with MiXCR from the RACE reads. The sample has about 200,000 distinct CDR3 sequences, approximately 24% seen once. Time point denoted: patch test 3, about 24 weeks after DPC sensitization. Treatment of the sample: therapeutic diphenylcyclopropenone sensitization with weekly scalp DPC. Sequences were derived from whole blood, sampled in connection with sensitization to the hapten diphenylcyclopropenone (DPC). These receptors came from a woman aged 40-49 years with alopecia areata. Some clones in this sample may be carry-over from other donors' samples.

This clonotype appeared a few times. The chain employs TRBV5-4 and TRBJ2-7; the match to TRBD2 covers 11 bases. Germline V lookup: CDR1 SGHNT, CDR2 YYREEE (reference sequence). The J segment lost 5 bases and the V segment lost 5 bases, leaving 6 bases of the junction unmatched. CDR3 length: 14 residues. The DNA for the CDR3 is TGTGCCAGCAGGACACTAGCGGGAGACGACGAGCAGTACTTC. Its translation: CASRTLAGDDEQYF.

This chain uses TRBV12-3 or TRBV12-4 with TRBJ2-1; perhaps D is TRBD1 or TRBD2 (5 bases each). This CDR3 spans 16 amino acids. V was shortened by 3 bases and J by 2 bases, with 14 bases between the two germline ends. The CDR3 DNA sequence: TGTGCCAGCAGTTTGAGAGGGGACCCCCCCTACAATGAGCAGTTCTTC. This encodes CASSLRGDPPYNEQFF.

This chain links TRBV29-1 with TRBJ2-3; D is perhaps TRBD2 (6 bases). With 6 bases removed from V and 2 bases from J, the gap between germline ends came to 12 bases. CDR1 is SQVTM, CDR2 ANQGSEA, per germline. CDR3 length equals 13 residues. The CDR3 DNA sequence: TGCAGCGTGGCGGGACGGACCACAGATACGCAGTATTTT. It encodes CSVAGRTTDTQYF.

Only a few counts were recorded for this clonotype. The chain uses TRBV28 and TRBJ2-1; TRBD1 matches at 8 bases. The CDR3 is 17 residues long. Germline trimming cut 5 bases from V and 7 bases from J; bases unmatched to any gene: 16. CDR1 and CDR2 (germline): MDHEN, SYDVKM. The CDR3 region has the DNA TGTGCCAGCAGTGATTTTGGCCAGGGGGCTAAATGGAATGAGCAGTTCTTC. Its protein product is CASSDFGQGAKWNEQFF.